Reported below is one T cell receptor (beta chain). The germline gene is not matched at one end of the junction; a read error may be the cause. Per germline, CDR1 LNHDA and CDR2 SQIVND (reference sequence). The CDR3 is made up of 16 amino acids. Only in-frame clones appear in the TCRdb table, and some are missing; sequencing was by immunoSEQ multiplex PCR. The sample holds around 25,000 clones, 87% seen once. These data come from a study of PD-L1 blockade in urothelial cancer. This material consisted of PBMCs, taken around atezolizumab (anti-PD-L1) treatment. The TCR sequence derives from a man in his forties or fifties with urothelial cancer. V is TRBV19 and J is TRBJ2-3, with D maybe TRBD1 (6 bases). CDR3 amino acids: CASSLDRIISTDTQYF. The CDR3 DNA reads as TGTGCCAGTAGTCTAGACAGGATTATCAGCACAGATACGCAGTATTTT. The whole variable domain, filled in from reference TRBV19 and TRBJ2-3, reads DGGITQSPKYLFRKEGQNVTLSCEQNLNHDAMYWYRQDPGQGLRLIYYSQIVNDFQKGDIAEGYSVSREKKESFPLTVTSAQKNPTAFYLCASSLDRIISTDTQYFGPGTRLTVL.